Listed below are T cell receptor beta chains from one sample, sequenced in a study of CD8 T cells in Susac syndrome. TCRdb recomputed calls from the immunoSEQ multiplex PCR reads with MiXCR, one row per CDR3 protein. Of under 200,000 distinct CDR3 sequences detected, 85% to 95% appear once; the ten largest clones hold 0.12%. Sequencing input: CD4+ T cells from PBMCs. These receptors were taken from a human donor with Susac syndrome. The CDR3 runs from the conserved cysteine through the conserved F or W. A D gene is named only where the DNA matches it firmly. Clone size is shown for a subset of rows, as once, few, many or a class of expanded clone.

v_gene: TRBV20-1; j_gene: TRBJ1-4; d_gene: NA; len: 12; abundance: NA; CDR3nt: TGCAGTGCCCTTAGGACGGCTGAAAAACTGTTTTTT; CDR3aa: CSALRTAEKLFF
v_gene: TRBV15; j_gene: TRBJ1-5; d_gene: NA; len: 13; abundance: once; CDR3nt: TGTGCCACCAGCTGGAGCACCAATCAGCCCCAGCATTTT; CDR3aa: CATSWSTNQPQHF
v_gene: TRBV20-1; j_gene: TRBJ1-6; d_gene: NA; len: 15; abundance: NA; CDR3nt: TGCAGTGCCAAAGCTCGGGGATCGGGGAATTCACCCCTCCACTTT; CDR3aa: CSAKARGSGNSPLHF
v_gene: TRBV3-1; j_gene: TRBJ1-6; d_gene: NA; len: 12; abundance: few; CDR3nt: TGTGCCAGCAGCCAGGAAAATTCACCCCTCCACTTT; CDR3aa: CASSQENSPLHF
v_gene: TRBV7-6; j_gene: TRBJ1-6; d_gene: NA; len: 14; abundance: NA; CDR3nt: TGTGCCAGCAGCTTAGGGGGGACGCCCTCCCCCCTCCACTTT; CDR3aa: CASSLGGTPSPLHF
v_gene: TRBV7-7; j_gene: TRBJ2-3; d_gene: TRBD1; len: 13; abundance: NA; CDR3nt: TGTGCTAGCAGCCGGGACAGGATGGATACGCAGTATTTT; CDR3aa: CASSRDRMDTQYF
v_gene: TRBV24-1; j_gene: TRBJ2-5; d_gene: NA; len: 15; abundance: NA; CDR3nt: TGTGCCACCAGTGACGCCCGGGACGTCAAAGAGACCCAGTACTTC; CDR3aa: CATSDARDVKETQYF
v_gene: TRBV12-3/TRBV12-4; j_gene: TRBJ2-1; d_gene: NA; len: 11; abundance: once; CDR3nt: TGTGCCAGCAGTTTAGAGACAGAACTGTTCTTC; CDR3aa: CASSLETELFF
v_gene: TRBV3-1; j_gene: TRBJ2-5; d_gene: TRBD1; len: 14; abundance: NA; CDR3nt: TGTGCCGTCCGGCAAGGACAGGGCCAAGAGACCCAGTACTTC; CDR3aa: CAVRQGQGQETQYF
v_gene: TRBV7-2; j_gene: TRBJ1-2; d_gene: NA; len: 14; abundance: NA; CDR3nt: TGTGCCAGCAAGGAGGGGCCCACTAACTATGGCTACACCTTC; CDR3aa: CASKEGPTNYGYTF
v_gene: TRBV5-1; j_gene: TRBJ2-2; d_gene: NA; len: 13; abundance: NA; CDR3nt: TGCGCCAGCAGCACAGGTTCGACTGGGGAGCTGTTTTTT; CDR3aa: CASSTGSTGELFF
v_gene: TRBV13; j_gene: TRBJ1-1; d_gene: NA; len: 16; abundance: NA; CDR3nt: TGTGCCAGCAGCGAATCGGACAGTAGTGGGGACACTGAAGCTTTCTTT; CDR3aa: CASSESDSSGDTEAFF
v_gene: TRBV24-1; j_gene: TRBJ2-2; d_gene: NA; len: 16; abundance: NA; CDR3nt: TGTGCCACCAGTGATTCGTCGTCCTCGAACACCGGGGAGCTGTTTTTT; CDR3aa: CATSDSSSSNTGELFF
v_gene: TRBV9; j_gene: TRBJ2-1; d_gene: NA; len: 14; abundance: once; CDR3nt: TGTGCCAGCAGCGTCGGCGGGGAACACAATGAGCAGTTCTTC; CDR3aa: CASSVGGEHNEQFF
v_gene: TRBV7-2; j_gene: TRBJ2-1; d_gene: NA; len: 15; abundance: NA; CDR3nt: TGTGCCAGCAGCTTACGGCAGGAGTCCTACAATGAGCAGTTCTTC; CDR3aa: CASSLRQESYNEQFF
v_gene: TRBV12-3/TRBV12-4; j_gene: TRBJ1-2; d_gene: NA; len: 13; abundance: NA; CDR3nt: TGTGCCAGCAGTTTAACGGAGGCCTATGGCTACACCTTC; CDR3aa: CASSLTEAYGYTF
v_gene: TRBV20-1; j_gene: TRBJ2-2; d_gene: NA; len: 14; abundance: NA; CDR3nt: TGCAGTGCTAGAAAGGACACGAACACCGGGGAGCTGTTTTTT; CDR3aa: CSARKDTNTGELFF
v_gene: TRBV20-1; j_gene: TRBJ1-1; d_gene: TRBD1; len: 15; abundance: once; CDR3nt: TGCAGTGCTAGTATCGGGACAGGCCCGAACACTGAAGCTTTCTTT; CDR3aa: CSASIGTGPNTEAFF
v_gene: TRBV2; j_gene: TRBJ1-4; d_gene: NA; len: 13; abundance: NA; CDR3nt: TGTGCCAGCACCAGACGGACTAATGAAAAACTGTTTTTT; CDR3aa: CASTRRTNEKLFF
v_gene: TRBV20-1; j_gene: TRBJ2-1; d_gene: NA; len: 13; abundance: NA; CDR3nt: TGCAGTGGGTCAGCGAGCTCCTACAATGAGCAGTTCTTC; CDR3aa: CSGSASSYNEQFF
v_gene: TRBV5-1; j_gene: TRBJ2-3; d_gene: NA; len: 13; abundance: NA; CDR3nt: TGCGCCAGCAGACGGGGGGCTTCAGATACGCAGTATTTT; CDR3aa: CASRRGASDTQYF
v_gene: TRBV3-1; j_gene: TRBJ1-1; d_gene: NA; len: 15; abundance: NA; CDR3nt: TGTGCCAGCAGCCACGCCGGACAGCTAAACACTGAAGCTTTCTTT; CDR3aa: CASSHAGQLNTEAFF
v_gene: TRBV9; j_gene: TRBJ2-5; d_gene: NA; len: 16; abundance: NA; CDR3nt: TGTGCCAGCAGCGTATCGGTGGACCGAAAGAAAGAGACCCAGTACTTC; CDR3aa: CASSVSVDRKKETQYF
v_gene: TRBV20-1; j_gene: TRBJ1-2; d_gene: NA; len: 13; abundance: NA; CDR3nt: TGCAGTGCTAGAGTTCAGGGCCTGTTACTCTACACCTTC; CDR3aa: CSARVQGLLLYTF
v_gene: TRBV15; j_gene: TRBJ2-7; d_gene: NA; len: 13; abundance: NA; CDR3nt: TGTGCCACCAGCAGAGATGGGGGGCGCGAGCAGTACTTC; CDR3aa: CATSRDGGREQYF
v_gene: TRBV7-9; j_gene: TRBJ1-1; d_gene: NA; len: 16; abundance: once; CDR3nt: TGTGCCAGCAGCTTAGGCCAAACAGACCTGAACACTGAAGCTTTCTTT; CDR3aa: CASSLGQTDLNTEAFF
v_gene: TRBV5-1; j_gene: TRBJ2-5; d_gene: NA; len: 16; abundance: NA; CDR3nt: TGCGCCAGCAGCTTTGGGGACCAGCGCACCCAAGAGACCCAGTACTTC; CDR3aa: CASSFGDQRTQETQYF
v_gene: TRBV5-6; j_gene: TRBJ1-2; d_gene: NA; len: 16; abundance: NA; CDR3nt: TGTGCCAGCAGCTTTGGACTCTCCGCGGGGGGCTATGGCTACACCTTC; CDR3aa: CASSFGLSAGGYGYTF
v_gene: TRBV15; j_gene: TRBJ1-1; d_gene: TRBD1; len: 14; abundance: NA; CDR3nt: TGTGCCACCAGCAGACAGGGGGCAGGGACTGAAGCTTTCTTT; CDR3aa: CATSRQGAGTEAFF
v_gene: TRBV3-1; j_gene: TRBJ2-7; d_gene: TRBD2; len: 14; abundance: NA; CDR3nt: TGTGCCAGCAGCCGAAAAAGCGGGGGCAACGAGCAGTACTTC; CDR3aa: CASSRKSGGNEQYF
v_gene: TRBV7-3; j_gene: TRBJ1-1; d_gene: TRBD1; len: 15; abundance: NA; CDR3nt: TGTGCCAGCAGCGTTAATGGGGCTGGGACAGGTGAAGCTTTCTTT; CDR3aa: CASSVNGAGTGEAFF
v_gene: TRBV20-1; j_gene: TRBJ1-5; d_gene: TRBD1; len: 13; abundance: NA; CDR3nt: TGCAGTGCGAGCCGGGACAGTAATCAGCCCCAGCATTTT; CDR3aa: CSASRDSNQPQHF
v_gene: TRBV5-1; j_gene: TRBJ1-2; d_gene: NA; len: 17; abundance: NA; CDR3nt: TGCGCCAGCAGCCCGGGAACGGCGGAGGCAGGGGTGCATGGCTACACCTTC; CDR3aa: CASSPGTAEAGVHGYTF
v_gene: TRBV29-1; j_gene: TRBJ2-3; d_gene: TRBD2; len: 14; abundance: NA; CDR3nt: TGCAGCGTCCGACTAGCGGGGAACACAGATACGCAGTATTTT; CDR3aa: CSVRLAGNTDTQYF
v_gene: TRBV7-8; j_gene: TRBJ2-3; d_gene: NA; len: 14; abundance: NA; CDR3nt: TGTGCCAGCAGCTTTGGACAGATATTAGATACGCAGTATTTT; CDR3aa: CASSFGQILDTQYF
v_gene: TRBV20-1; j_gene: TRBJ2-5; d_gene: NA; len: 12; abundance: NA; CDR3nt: TGCAGTGCAACCGGGACTGGAGAGACCCAGTACTTC; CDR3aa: CSATGTGETQYF
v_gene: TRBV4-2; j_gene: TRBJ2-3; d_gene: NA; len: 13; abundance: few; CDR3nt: TGTGCCAGCAGCCCTGTGCGGACAGATACGCAGTATTTT; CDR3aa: CASSPVRTDTQYF
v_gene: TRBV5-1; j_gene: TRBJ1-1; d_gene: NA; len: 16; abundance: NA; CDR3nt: TGCGCCAGCAGCTGGAACCCCTCCCAGGGGATCACTGAAGCTTTCTTT; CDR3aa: CASSWNPSQGITEAFF
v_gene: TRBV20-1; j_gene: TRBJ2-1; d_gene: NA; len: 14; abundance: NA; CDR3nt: TGCAGTGCCCCTGGTGCGGGCTCCTACAATGAGCAGTTCTTC; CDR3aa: CSAPGAGSYNEQFF
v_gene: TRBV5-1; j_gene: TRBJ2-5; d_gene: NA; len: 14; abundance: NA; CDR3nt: TGCGCCAGCAGCTCACCTCAGGGGGGAGAGACCCAGTACTTC; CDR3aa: CASSSPQGGETQYF
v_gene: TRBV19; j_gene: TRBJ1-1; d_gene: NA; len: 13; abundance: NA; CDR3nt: TGTGCCAGTAGACGAGAGGCGCACACTGAAGCTTTCTTT; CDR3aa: CASRREAHTEAFF
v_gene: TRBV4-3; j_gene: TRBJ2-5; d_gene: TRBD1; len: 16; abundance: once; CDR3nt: TGCGCCAGCAGCCAAGATCGAGGGGGCTTGGGAGAGACCCAGTACTTC; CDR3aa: CASSQDRGGLGETQYF
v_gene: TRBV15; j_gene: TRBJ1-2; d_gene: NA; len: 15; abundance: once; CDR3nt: TGTGCCACCAGCAGTCACGGGGAGGGCGCGGGTGGCTACACCTTC; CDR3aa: CATSSHGEGAGGYTF
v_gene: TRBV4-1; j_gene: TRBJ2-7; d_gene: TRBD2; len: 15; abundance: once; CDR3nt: TGCGCCAGCAGCCAAGGGGGGACTAGCGTCTACGAGCAGTACTTC; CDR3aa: CASSQGGTSVYEQYF